What follows are 9 T cell receptor beta chains derived from one specimen sequenced in a study of naive and memory T cell subsets. Both TRBC1 and TRBC2 were covered by a beta constant-region primer of two equimolar oligonucleotides. Four rounds of PCR amplified the ligated cDNA using nested alpha and beta constant-region primers plus SP2. A single record per CDR3 protein comes from TCRdb applying MiXCR to the UMI-ligation and nested PCR reads. The repertoire has roughly 80,000 distinct CDR3 sequences, over 8.5% of them found once; the top ten carry roughly 1.2%. The sequencing input was naive CD8+ T cells from blood. These receptors were collected from a human donor in good health.

This clonotype came up many times. The chain employs TRBV20-1 and TRBJ1-1, with D unclear. This CDR3 region has 13 residues. With 5 bases removed from V and 5 bases from J, the gap between germline ends came to 15 bases. CDR1 and CDR2 from the germline V gene are DFQATT and SNEGSKA (reference sequence). The CDR3 DNA reads TGCAGTGCTCGTAACTACCGGGAAACTGAAGCTTTCTTT. Protein sequence: CSARNYRETEAFF.

This clonotype was recorded many times. The rearrangement links TRBV29-1 to TRBJ2-1; a weak D match, TRBD2 (6 bases). The CDR3 contains 14 residues. The ends were cut back, 4 bases at V and 5 bases at J, with 15 bases in the middle. Germline CDR1 is SQVTM and CDR2 is ANQGSEA. CDR3 residues: CSVGPGLANNEQFF. The CDR3 DNA follows: TGCAGCGTTGGACCGGGACTTGCGAACAATGAGCAGTTCTTC.

The sample holds many counts of this clonotype. V is TRBV29-1 and J is TRBJ1-1; D not certain. The CDR3 runs 12 residues. Trimming cost V 7 bases and J 0 bases, with 9 bases left between them. The germline gives CDR1 SQVTM, CDR2 ANQGSEA. This chain's CDR3 is CSARTVNTEAFF. DNA for the CDR3: TGCAGCGCAAGGACGGTGAACACTGAAGCTTTCTTT.

The chain joins TRBV6-6 to TRBJ2-7; 9 bases line up with TRBD1. Losses at the gene ends were 6 bases for V and 8 bases for J; bases not matched to a gene: 8. Germline CDR1 is MNHNY and CDR2 is SVGAGI (reference sequence). The CDR3 sequence is 13 residues long. The CDR3 DNA reads TGTGCCAGCAGCGGAGGACAGGGGCATCAGCAGTACTTC. This gives the protein CASSGGQGHQQYF.

The chain is built from TRBV29-1 and TRBJ2-5, with D possibly being TRBD1 or TRBD2 (5 bases each). Germline CDR1 and CDR2: SQVTM and ANQGSEA. This CDR3 spans 16 amino acids. V lost 5 bases, J lost 0 bases, and 19 bases lay in between. CDR3 nucleotides: TGCAGCGTTTCCCCGGGGCTAACTGCGTACCAAGAGACCCAGTACTTC. This sequence encodes CSVSPGLTAYQETQYF.

The genes are TRBV4-1 and TRBJ2-7; 8 bases agree with TRBD1. The J segment lost 2 bases and the V segment lost 1 base, leaving 4 bases of the junction unmatched. This CDR3 has 15 residues. CDR1 is MGHRA, CDR2 YSYEKL, per germline. CDR3 nucleotides: TGCGCCAGCAGCCAAGCCGACAGGGGAACCTACGAGCAGTACTTC. It codes for CASSQADRGTYEQYF.

This clonotype turned up a few times. The chain uses TRBV28 and TRBJ2-2, with D perhaps TRBD2 (5 bases). Germline V CDR1 and CDR2: MDHEN, SYDVKM. CDR3 length: 20 residues. The germline V and J ends were trimmed by 2 bases and 1 base, with 23 bases remaining between them. The CDR3 loop is CASSLPSPEGSQENTGELFF. CDR3 nucleotide sequence: TGTGCCAGCAGTTTACCCTCCCCTGAGGGCAGCCAGGAGAACACCGGGGAGCTGTTTTTT.

The gene calls are TRBV12-3 or TRBV12-4 and TRBJ1-4, with 7 bases aligning to TRBD1. The CDR3 has 15 residues. J was trimmed by 5 bases and V by 2 bases; bases with no gene match: 5. In nucleotides, the CDR3 is TGTGCCAGCAGTTTACCGGGACAGCGAAATGAAAAACTGTTTTTT. It codes for CASSLPGQRNEKLFF.

This clonotype was seen many times. The chain carries TRBV29-1 and TRBJ2-3; 13 positions agree with TRBD2. V lost 6 bases, J lost 5 bases, and 17 bases stayed unmatched. From germline, CDR1 is SQVTM and CDR2 ANQGSEA. The CDR3 length is 18 residues. CDR3 nucleotides: TGCAGCGTCCCCCGAAGGACTAGCGGGAGAAAGGATGGAGATACGCAGTATTTT. Amino acid sequence: CSVPRRTSGRKDGDTQYF.